This passage covers 2 T cell receptor delta chains from one sample sequenced in a study of γδ T cells in repeated Plasmodium falciparum infection. Bulk repertoires came from Vgamma9/Vdelta2+ or Vdelta2-negative gammadelta T cells flow-sorted from PBMC. TCRdb redid the clone calls on the multiplex PCR reads with CATT. The repertoire holds 55,000 to 70,000 delta-chain clones, with around 1.7% as singletons. Sequencing used gamma-delta T cells from blood. These receptors all stem from a pool of human donors (malaria-infected and uninfected, not separated).

This clone came up a few times. Translating this DNA gives a protein that differs at residue 17 from the TCRdb one, which belongs to a much larger clone; a read error is likely, and the protein shown is this translation. The rearrangement uses TRDV1 and TRDJ1; D is possibly TRDD2 (5 bases). Germline matching of the DNA provided the J gene here, since TCRdb leaves it blank. This CDR3 is 23 amino acids long. V was cut by 2 bases and J by 10 bases, with 44 bases left in between. Germline CDR1 is TSWWSYY and CDR2 is QGS. In DNA form, the CDR3 reads TGTGCTCTTGGGGAAAACCATAGCTCCTGGCGGTGGACGAGCGCTCTTCCGACCGGACGACTCATCTTT. This encodes CALGENHSSWRWTSALPTGRLIF.

Ten or more counts support this clone. TCRdb assigns this DNA the protein of a much larger clone, which departs from its translation at residue 14; this likely reflects a read error, and the protein shown comes from translating the DNA. The V call is TRDV1, the J call TRDJ1; D remains unclear. V lost 2 bases to trimming and J lost 1 base, with 26 bases between them. The CDR3 is 20 amino acids. Germline V gene sequence: CDR1 TSWWSYY, CDR2 QGS. The DNA for the CDR3 is TGTGCTCTTGGGGAAAGACAAACCCCAGGAGTACTTCTCCGCACCGATAAACTCATCTTT. As protein: CALGERQTPGVLLRTDKLIF.